The T cell receptor beta chain described here comes from a study of T-cell memory formation after mild COVID-19. Study findings and constraints: Second-wave clones reaching peak frequency on day 37 lacked confirmed SARS-CoV-2 specificity.

CDR1 is SNHLY, CDR2 FYNNEI, per germline. The CDR3 has 15 amino acids. J gave up 5 bases and V 2 bases, and 7 bases lay outside the gene matches. One entry per CDR3 protein results from TCRdb running MiXCR on the 5' RACE reads. The repertoire holds about 210,000 distinct CDR3 sequences, with 10% to 13% as singletons. About this clonotype: Its antigen is currently unknown.

This chain uses TRBV2 with TRBJ2-5, with TRBD2 matching 8 bases. The specimen was PBMCs or a T cell subset sorted from them (not recorded which). This TCR was sampled from a man between 18 and 29 years old who had mild COVID-19 (a few samples of this study predate the infection). Cell type and time point are not known. The CDR3 bases are TGTGCCAGCAGTGAACCGGGGGGGCTAAGGGAGACCCAGTACTTC. It encodes CASSEPGGLRETQYF. The full variable domain, rest sourced from reference TRBV2 and TRBJ2-5, is EPEVTQTPSHQVTQMGQEVILRCVPISNHLYFYWYRQILGQKVEFLVSFYNNEISEKSEIFDDQFSVERPDGSNFTLKIRSTKLEDSAMYFCASSEPGGLRETQYFGPGTRLLVL.